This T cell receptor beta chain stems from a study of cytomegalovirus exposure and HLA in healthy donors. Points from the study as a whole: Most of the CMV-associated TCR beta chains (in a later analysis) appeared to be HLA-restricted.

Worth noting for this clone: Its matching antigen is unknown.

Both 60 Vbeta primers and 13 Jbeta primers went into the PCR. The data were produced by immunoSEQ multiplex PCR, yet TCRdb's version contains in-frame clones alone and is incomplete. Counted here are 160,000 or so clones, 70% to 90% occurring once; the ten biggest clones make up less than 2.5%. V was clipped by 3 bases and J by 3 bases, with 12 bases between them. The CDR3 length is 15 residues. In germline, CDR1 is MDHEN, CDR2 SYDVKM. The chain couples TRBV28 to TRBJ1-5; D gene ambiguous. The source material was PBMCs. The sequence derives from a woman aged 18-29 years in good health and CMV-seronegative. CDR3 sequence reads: CASSLSGAYNQPQHF. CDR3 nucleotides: TGTGCCAGCAGTTTGTCCGGAGCATACAATCAGCCCCAGCATTTT.